This paragraph covers one TCR beta chain sequence. Antigen: not known. V lost 6 bases, J lost 2 bases, and 18 bases lay in between. Germline assignment: CDR1 SQVTM and CDR2 ANQGSEA. There are 15 residues in the CDR3. TCRdb independently ran MiXCR on the 5' RACE reads; one entry per CDR3 protein. The data contain around 470,000 distinct CDR3 sequences, 13% to 15% of them singletons. The record originates from a study of identical twins. General observations from the study: Compared with unrelated sharing, twin-shared out-of-frame alpha sequences had more low-probability sequences.

The sample was also linked to a second study, of yellow fever vaccine responses in identical twins.

The chain employs TRBV29-1 and TRBJ2-3; D tentatively fits TRBD1 or TRBD2 (6 bases each). The receptor's source is a woman younger than 30 in good health. The specimen sequenced was CD4+ T cells sorted from blood. CDR3 DNA: TGCAGCGTCAACGGAGTGGGGGGCCACACAGATACGCAGTATTTT. This encodes CSVNGVGGHTDTQYF.